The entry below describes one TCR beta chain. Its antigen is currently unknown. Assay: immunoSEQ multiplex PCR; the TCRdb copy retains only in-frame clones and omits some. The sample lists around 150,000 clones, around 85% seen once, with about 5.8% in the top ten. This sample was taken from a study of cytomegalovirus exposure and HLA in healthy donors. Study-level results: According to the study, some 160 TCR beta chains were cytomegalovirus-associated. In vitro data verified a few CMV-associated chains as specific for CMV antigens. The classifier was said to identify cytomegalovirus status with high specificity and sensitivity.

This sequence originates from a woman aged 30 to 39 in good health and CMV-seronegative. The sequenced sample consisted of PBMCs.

For the CDR3, the DNA is TGTGCCAGCAGCTTCCGGGTGGGCAAGGCTGAAGCTTTCTTT. Protein sequence: CASSFRVGKAEAFF. The chain links TRBV11-2 to TRBJ1-1; no clear D. This CDR3 comprises 14 residues. V was cut by 3 bases and J by 6 bases, with 14 bases left in between. Looked up from germline, CDR1 is SGHAT and CDR2 is FQNNGV.